Shown below are 32 T cell receptor beta chains from a single sample sequenced in a study of cytomegalovirus exposure and HLA in healthy donors. Amplification used 60 Vbeta primers and 13 Jbeta primers. Only in-frame clones appear in the TCRdb table, and some are missing; sequencing was by immunoSEQ multiplex PCR. The table lists approximately 190,000 clones, under 90% of them singletons, with 0.075% to 0.1% in the top ten. Sequenced sample: PBMCs. These receptors originate from a boy younger than 10 in good health and CMV-seronegative.

This clone was detected a few times. The gene calls are TRBV4-2 and TRBJ2-1; 9 bases line up with TRBD1. The CDR3 sequence is 15 residues long. Trimming removed 4 bases from V and 4 bases from J; junction bases left unmatched: 5. In germline, CDR1 is LGHNA, CDR2 YNFKEQ. CDR3 amino acids: CASSPPGQGYNEQFF. The CDR3 DNA follows: TGTGCCAGCAGCCCACCGGGACAGGGTTACAATGAGCAGTTCTTC.

This chain connects TRBV9 to TRBJ2-1; no definite D call. Germline lookup yields CDR1 SGDLS and CDR2 YYNGEE. Deletions cut 4 bases from V and 0 bases from J, with 11 bases between. The CDR3 is 15 residues long. The CDR3 here is CASSPSVGSYNEQFF. CDR3 DNA: TGTGCCAGCAGCCCTAGTGTGGGCTCCTACAATGAGCAGTTCTTC.

V is TRBV20-1 and J is TRBJ1-1; unclear D gene. The CDR3 sequence is 9 residues long. CDR1 is DFQATT, CDR2 SNEGSKA, per germline (reference sequence). V lost 0 bases and J lost 10, with 3 bases in between. CDR3 loop: CSAREAAFF. The CDR3 nucleotides read TGCAGTGCTAGAGAGGCAGCTTTCTTT.

This chain uses TRBV12-1 with TRBJ2-2; the D call in the table, TRBD1, was not verified against the DNA. TRBV12-1 is a pseudogene. The CDR3 is 17 residues long. Written as DNA, the CDR3 is TGTGCCAGCAGCTGCAGCTTGGGACAGGCGAACACCGGGGAGCTGTTTTTT. Encoded protein: CASSCSLGQANTGELFF.

The table lists this clone with a few counts. The rearrangement joins TRBV7-9 to TRBJ2-1; 8 positions agree with TRBD2. CDR3 length: 16 residues. The J segment lost 7 bases and the V segment lost 4 bases, leaving 12 bases of the junction unmatched. CDR1 SEHNR and CDR2 FQNEAQ come from the germline V gene (reference sequence). CDR3 protein: CASSSTRGGRWNEQFF. The DNA of the CDR3 is TGTGCCAGCAGCTCCACTCGGGGGGGGAGATGGAATGAGCAGTTCTTC.

The chain combines TRBV19 with TRBJ1-5; no clear D gene. Germline V gene data show CDR1 as LNHDA and CDR2 as SQIVND (reference sequence). This CDR3 is built from 13 residues. V dropped 6 bases and J dropped 5 bases, with 11 bases sitting between them. CDR3 sequence: CASRRQSHQPQHF. The CDR3 nucleotides read TGTGCCAGTAGGAGGCAGTCCCATCAGCCCCAGCATTTT.

The chain has TRBV15 and TRBJ2-5; TRBD2 matches 8 bases. Germline assignment: CDR1 LNHNV and CDR2 YYDKDF (reference sequence). J gave up 1 base and V 1 base, and 5 bases lay outside the gene matches. The CDR3 extends over 16 amino acids. In DNA form, the CDR3 reads TGTGCCACCAGCAGAGGGCCGGGGGGGGGCCAAGAGACCCAGTACTTC. It is translated as CATSRGPGGGQETQYF.

The rearrangement joins TRBV7-3 to TRBJ2-1; D is perhaps TRBD2 (6 bases). The CDR3 is 16 amino acids. V was pared by 5 bases and J by 6 bases, with 20 bases between. CDR1 SGHTA and CDR2 FQGTGA come from the germline V gene. The CDR3, as DNA: TGTGCCAGCAGCCCCCACGGCGGGGTGGAGATCAATGAGCAGTTCTTC. Translation: CASSPHGGVEINEQFF.

The V call is TRBV9, the J call TRBJ2-3; 10 bases match TRBD2. The trim removed 0 bases at V and 0 bases at J, leaving 13 bases unmatched. This CDR3 is built from 20 residues. Germline CDR1 SGDLS, CDR2 YYNGEE. The CDR3 spells CASSVAEKAGGDTSTDTQYF. The CDR3 DNA is TGTGCCAGCAGCGTAGCTGAAAAAGCGGGGGGGGATACTAGCACAGATACGCAGTATTTT.

The genes are TRBV7-9 and TRBJ2-3, with D possibly matching TRBD2 (6 bases). Germline loops: CDR1 SEHNR, CDR2 FQNEAQ (reference sequence). V was pared by 6 bases and J by 1 base, with 20 bases between. The CDR3 is made up of 17 amino acids. CDR3 amino acids: CASSLFAGWRGTDTQYF. The CDR3 DNA reads TGTGCCAGCAGTCTCTTTGCGGGGTGGCGCGGCACAGATACGCAGTATTTT.

This clone was detected a few times. J is TRBJ1-3 and V is TRBV15, with D maybe TRBD1 (5 bases). The V and J ends lost 5 bases and 0 bases respectively, with 11 bases between them. Germline loops: CDR1 LNHNV, CDR2 YYDKDF (reference sequence). The CDR3 sequence is 15 residues long. CDR3 nucleotides: TGTGCCACCAGCCCCCGACAGTCCTCTGGAAACACCATATATTTT. Its protein product is CATSPRQSSGNTIYF.

V gene TRBV4-3 combines with J gene TRBJ1-1; D unresolved. The CDR3 runs 14 residues. Trimming took 5 bases from V and 1 from J, leaving 11 bases between them. Germline loops: CDR1 LGHNA, CDR2 YSLEER. This CDR3 reads CASSFQTGNTEAFF. In DNA, the CDR3 is TGCGCCAGCAGCTTCCAGACGGGGAACACTGAAGCTTTCTTT.

The genes are TRBV28 and TRBJ2-7; D not resolved. Trimming stripped 4 bases from V and 2 bases from J, with 15 bases between. The germline V gene has CDR1 MDHEN and CDR2 SYDVKM. This CDR3 is 15 amino acids long. The CDR3 region is CASSSGPTQPYEQYF. Here the CDR3 DNA reads TGTGCCAGCAGTTCTGGGCCCACCCAACCCTACGAGCAGTACTTC. Looking up the rest from reference TRBV28 and TRBJ2-7 gives the full variable domain: DVKVTQSSRYLVKRTGEKVFLECVQDMDHENMFWYRQDPGLGLRLIYFSYDVKMKEKGDIPEGYSVSREKKERFSLILESASTNQTSMYLCASSSGPTQPYEQYFGPGTRLTVT.

This clone has only a few counts. This rearrangement joins TRBV5-5 to TRBJ2-1, with D uncertain. The CDR3 totals 13 residues. Looked up from germline, CDR1 is SGHKS and CDR2 is YYEKEE (reference sequence). Between the trimmed V and J ends, which lost 5 bases and 0 bases, there was a span of 6 bases. The CDR3 here is CASSPGSYNEQFF. CDR3 nucleotide sequence: TGTGCCAGCAGTCCGGGCTCCTACAATGAGCAGTTCTTC.

Note on this clone: In this CDR3 the conserved last residue, phenylalanine or tryptophan, is missing, so a read error is likely. The DNA is left out, because the CDR3 cannot be placed on it with certainty; the CDR3 is given as TCRdb lists it. V is TRBV18 and J is TRBJ2-4; the DNA was not used to check the table's D call, TRBD2. Counting both end residues, the CDR3 totals 14 amino acids. Germline V CDR1 and CDR2: KGHSH, LQKENI. The CDR3 spells CASSPPKRARGDGV.

The rearrangement links TRBV27 to TRBJ2-2, with a weak D call TRBD1 (6 bases). The germline V gene has CDR1 MNHEY and CDR2 SMNVEV (reference sequence). This CDR3 has 16 residues. The V gene lost 8 bases and the J gene lost 5 bases, with 21 bases spanning the gap. As DNA, the CDR3 is TGTGCCAGCCGTCTTCGAGGCAGGGGTGGAACCGGGGAGCTGTTTTTT. As protein: CASRLRGRGGTGELFF.

The V gene is TRBV19, the J gene TRBJ1-1; perhaps TRBD1 as D (5 bases). Germline V gene data show CDR1 as LNHDA and CDR2 as SQIVND (reference sequence). Trimming took off 5 bases at V and 3 bases at J, with 19 bases between the two ends. CDR3 size: 16 residues. CDR3 DNA: TGTGCCAGTAGTTCAGTCAGGGAAGGAGAGGACACTGAAGCTTTCTTT. It codes for CASSSVREGEDTEAFF.

J is TRBJ2-2 and V is TRBV10-3, with TRBD2 as a possible D gene (5 bases). The ends were cut back, 4 bases at V and 2 bases at J, with 26 bases in the middle. Germline CDR1 is ENHRY and CDR2 is SYGVKD. This CDR3 has 20 residues. The CDR3 spells CAISVCILCWTRSNTGELFF. The CDR3 bases are TGTGCCATCAGTGTGTGTATTTTGTGTTGGACTCGCTCTAACACCGGGGAGCTGTTTTTT.

V and J are TRBV4-3 and TRBJ2-5, with 8 bases that match TRBD1. The end of the DNA aligns better with TRBJ2-7, so the J call may be wrong. Germline V gives CDR1 LGHNA, CDR2 YSLEER. The CDR3 runs to 15 residues. In DNA, the CDR3 is TGCGCCAGCAGCCGAACAGGGGGGAGCTCCTACGAGCAGTACTTC. Translation gives CASSRTGGSSYEQYF.

The DNA for the CDR3 is TGTGCCAGCTCACCACCGAGTCCGGGGTCCTACGAGCAGTACTTC. This sequence encodes CASSPPSPGSYEQYF. The chain uses TRBV18 and TRBJ2-7, with D perhaps matching TRBD2 (5 bases). The germline CDR1 and CDR2 sequences are KGHSH and LQKENI. V was clipped by 0 bases and J by 1 base, with 10 bases between them. The CDR3 spans 15 residues.

V is TRBV27 and J is TRBJ2-3; D is unresolved. Looked up from germline, CDR1 is MNHEY and CDR2 is SMNVEV (reference sequence). CDR3 length equals 12 residues. The V end was cut by 8 bases, the J end by 0 bases, with 6 bases between. The CDR3, as DNA: TGTGCCAGCTACCAGAGCACAGATACGCAGTATTTT. Encoded protein: CASYQSTDTQYF.

The chain recombines TRBV6-4 with TRBJ2-1; TRBD2 aligns across 12 bases. After removal of 5 bases from V and 8 bases from J, the junction contained 10 bases not matched to a gene. The V gene's germline CDR1 is MRHNA and CDR2 SNTAGT. CDR3 length: 16 amino acids. This chain's CDR3 is CASSLHASGGAYEQFF. The CDR3 DNA reads TGTGCCAGCAGTCTTCATGCTAGCGGGGGGGCCTATGAGCAGTTCTTC.

In DNA form, the CDR3 reads TGTGCCAGCAGCCAATCGGGACTAGCGAGGTTTTACGAGCAGTACTTC. Translated, it gives CASSQSGLARFYEQYF. The chain employs TRBV4-2 and TRBJ2-7, with 10 bases aligning to TRBD2. V lost 2 bases, J lost 4 bases, and 8 bases stayed unmatched. The CDR3 is 16 amino acids. Per the germline V gene, CDR1 is LGHNA and CDR2 is YNFKEQ.

The V and J genes are TRBV4-2 and TRBJ2-7; 12 bases fit TRBD2. Germline V gives CDR1 LGHNA, CDR2 YNFKEQ. The length of the CDR3 is 16 residues. V lost 2 bases to trimming and J lost 1 base; unmatched junction nucleotides: 3. The DNA of the CDR3 is TGTGCCAGCAGCCAACTAGCGGGGGGGAAGTCCTACGAGCAGTACTTC. This encodes CASSQLAGGKSYEQYF.

This clone was detected a few times. The gene calls are TRBV19 and TRBJ2-5; 11 bases match TRBD1. This CDR3 is 15 amino acids long. Germline V gene sequence: CDR1 LNHDA, CDR2 SQIVND (reference sequence). The junction had 4 bases not matched to a gene; V was cut back by 5 bases and J by 2 bases. DNA of the CDR3: TGTGCCAGTAGTCGGGGACAGGGGGGGCAAGAGACCCAGTACTTC. Its translation: CASSRGQGGQETQYF.

The chain has TRBV6-5 and TRBJ2-2; 10 positions match TRBD1. Per the germline V gene, CDR1 is MNHEY and CDR2 is SVGAGI. The junction had 11 bases not matched to a gene; V was cut back by 10 bases and J by 6 bases. This CDR3 region has 15 residues. This CDR3 reads CATSDGDRGSGELFF. CDR3 DNA sequence: TGTGCCACCTCAGATGGGGACAGGGGATCCGGGGAGCTGTTTTTT.

The DNA for the CDR3 is TGTGCCAGCAGTTACTCGGAGGGGATCGACGAGCAGTACTTC. Translation: CASSYSEGIDEQYF. The chain carries TRBV6-5 and TRBJ2-7; the D gene is possibly TRBD2 (6 bases). CDR1 MNHEY and CDR2 SVGAGI come from the germline V gene. The ends were cut back, 0 bases at V and 5 bases at J, with 11 bases in the middle. The CDR3 consists of 14 residues.

This clone was recorded only once. The CDR3 loop is CASSESPRGYGGYTF. The CDR3 nucleotides are TGTGCCAGCAGTGAATCCCCACGCGGGTACGGTGGCTACACCTTC. V and J are TRBV25-1 and TRBJ1-2; D not certain. Germline CDR1 and CDR2: MGHDK and SYGVNS. The CDR3 loop spans 15 amino acids. V lost 1 base and J lost 7, with 16 bases in between.

The J gene is TRBJ2-2, the V gene TRBV2, with 7 bases aligning to TRBD2. The V gene end was trimmed by 0 bases and the J gene end by 6 bases; junction bases not matched to a gene: 13. Germline V lookup: CDR1 SNHLY, CDR2 FYNNEI. The CDR3 has 18 amino acids. The CDR3 here is CASSEARVRIAGAGELFF. CDR3 nucleotides: TGTGCCAGCAGTGAAGCGCGGGTCAGGATTGCGGGGGCCGGGGAGCTGTTTTTT.

This clone was seen more than once but under ten times. The chain couples TRBV19 to TRBJ1-2; a weak D match, TRBD1 (5 bases). Trimming removed 5 bases from V and 3 bases from J, with 13 bases in between. Germline V gives CDR1 LNHDA, CDR2 SQIVND (reference sequence). This CDR3 contains 14 residues. This chain's CDR3 is CASSWGRADYGYTF. The CDR3, as DNA: TGTGCCAGTAGTTGGGGGAGGGCCGACTATGGCTACACCTTC.

The chain couples TRBV6-5 to TRBJ2-1; 11 nucleotides agree with TRBD2. The CDR3 is made up of 15 amino acids. CDR1 MNHEY and CDR2 SVGAGI come from the germline V gene. Trimming cost V 5 bases and J 7 bases; bases outside gene matches: 7. The CDR3 is CASSTLRLAGNEQFF. The CDR3 DNA is TGTGCCAGCAGTACCTTGCGACTAGCGGGAAATGAGCAGTTCTTC.

This chain connects TRBV7-8 to TRBJ1-2; D perhaps matches TRBD1 (5 bases). Germline CDR1 reads SGHVS; CDR2 reads FQNEAQ. The V end was cut by 3 bases, the J end by 8 bases, with 13 bases between. This CDR3 is built from 13 residues. The CDR3 DNA follows: TGTGCCAGCAGCTTCGCCAGGGTAATAGGCTACACCTTC. Translating it yields CASSFARVIGYTF.